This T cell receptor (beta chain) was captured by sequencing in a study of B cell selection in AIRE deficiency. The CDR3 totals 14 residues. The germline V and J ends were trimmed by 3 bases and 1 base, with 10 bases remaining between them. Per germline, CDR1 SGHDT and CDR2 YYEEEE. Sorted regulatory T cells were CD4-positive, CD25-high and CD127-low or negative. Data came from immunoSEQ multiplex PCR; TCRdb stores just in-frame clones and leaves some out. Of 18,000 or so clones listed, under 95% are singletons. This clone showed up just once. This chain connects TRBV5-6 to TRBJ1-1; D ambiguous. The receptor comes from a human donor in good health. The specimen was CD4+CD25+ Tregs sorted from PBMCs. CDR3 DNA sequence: TGTGCCAGCAGCTACGGGATCCAGAACACTGAAGCTTTCTTT. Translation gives CASSYGIQNTEAFF.